The table lists the clone carrying this TCR beta chain with a few counts. The antigen is undetermined. These data belong to a study of identical twins. Overall study findings and caveats: Partly confounded zero-insertion analyses could result from invariant MAIT and iNKT cells. The abundant beta clonotypes from cord blood had fewer insertions, and memory repertoires had none of this.

TCRdb recomputed calls from the 5' RACE reads with MiXCR, one row per CDR3 protein. In the table there are about 470,000 distinct CDR3 sequences, roughly 26% of which are singletons. The V end lost 4 bases, the J end lost 0 bases, and 14 bases lay between the germline ends. The length of the CDR3 is 15 residues. Germline V lookup: CDR1 DFQATT, CDR2 SNEGSKA (reference sequence). These same data were also listed under a study on T cells expressing NK-cell markers.

The source of this sequence is a woman between 18 and 30 years old in good health. V usage is TRBV20-1 and J usage is TRBJ2-3; D may be TRBD1 or TRBD2 (5 bases each). Sequences were obtained from CD4+ T cells sorted from blood. CDR3 nucleotides: TGCAGTGCTACCCGGGACCGCTATAGCACAGATACGCAGTATTTT. It is translated as CSATRDRYSTDTQYF.